A selection of T cell receptor beta chains follows, all from one sample in a study of CD8+CD57+ T cells in acquired aplastic anemia. Each CDR3 protein is one row after TCRdb ran MiXCR on the reads. This table holds approximately 170,000 distinct CDR3 sequences, around 60% found once. Sequencing was performed on sorted CD4+, CD8+, or CD8+CD57+ T cells (not recorded which) from PBMCs. All receptors come from a human donor in good health. The CDR3 runs from the conserved cysteine through the conserved F or W. A D gene is named only where the DNA matches it firmly. Some rows mark clone size as missing; the rest say once, few, many or name a class of expanded clone.

CDR3 length,J gene,clone size,V gene,D gene,CDR3 protein,CDR3 DNA
16,TRBJ1-4,.,TRBV15,.,CATSRDLGTLGEKLFF,TGTGCCACCAGCAGAGATTTGGGGACGCTTGGGGAAAAACTGTTTTTT
15,TRBJ2-7,few,TRBV27,TRBD1,CASSLFGTGSYEQYF,TGTGCCAGCAGTTTATTCGGGACAGGCTCCTACGAGCAGTACTTC
16,TRBJ2-5,once,TRBV6-1,TRBD1,CARYRGQGVFRETQYF,TGTGCCAGATACCGCGGACAGGGGGTTTTTCGTGAGACCCAGTACTTC
16,TRBJ2-1,.,TRBV13,.,CASTIGGEGMYNEQFF,TGTGCCAGCACCATAGGGGGGGAGGGAATGTACAATGAGCAGTTCTTC
15,TRBJ2-1,few,TRBV20-1,.,CSAAFLGPSYNEQFF,TGCAGTGCTGCTTTCCTAGGCCCGTCCTACAATGAGCAGTTCTTC
13,TRBJ2-5,few,TRBV24-1,.,CATSDSHQETQYF,TGTGCCACCAGTGACAGCCACCAAGAGACCCAGTACTTC
13,TRBJ2-5,.,TRBV10-3,.,CASSKVGQETQYF,TGTGCCAGCAGTAAAGTAGGGCAAGAGACCCAGTACTTC
14,TRBJ2-1,.,TRBV10-3,TRBD2,CAIMLSGGANEQFF,TGTGCCATCATGCTTAGCGGGGGGGCCAATGAGCAGTTCTTC
16,TRBJ2-3,.,TRBV5-6,TRBD1,CASSLDPGTGSDTQYF,TGTGCCAGCAGCTTGGACCCCGGGACAGGGTCAGATACGCAGTATTTT
14,TRBJ2-1,.,TRBV30,.,CASNRLNRFNEQFF,TGTGCCTCGAATAGACTAAACAGATTCAATGAGCAGTTCTTC
14,TRBJ2-5,.,TRBV7-7,.,CASSMSTRALTQYF,TGTGCTAGCAGCATGTCGACACGAGCGCTGACCCAGTACTTC
17,TRBJ2-1,many,TRBV20-1,TRBD2,CSARDGTSADSYNEQFF,TGCAGTGCTAGAGATGGGACTAGCGCTGACTCCTACAATGAGCAGTTCTTC
13,TRBJ2-7,.,TRBV4-2,.,CASSQGHRDEQYF,TGTGCCAGCAGCCAAGGGCACAGGGACGAGCAGTACTTC
16,TRBJ2-5,few,TRBV28,TRBD2,CASSLSSGRREETQYF,TGTGCCAGCAGTTTATCTAGCGGGAGAAGGGAAGAGACCCAGTACTTC
15,TRBJ1-2,few,TRBV3-1,TRBD1,CASSQVRDSEYGYTF,TGTGCCAGCAGCCAGGTCCGGGACAGCGAATATGGCTACACCTTC
18,TRBJ1-2,.,TRBV5-1,.,CASSLVGRGTYLNYGYTF,TGCGCCAGCAGCTTGGTTGGGCGGGGGACTTACCTAAACTATGGCTACACCTTC
18,TRBJ1-2,.,TRBV7-8,TRBD1,CASSQDIDRTGGFYGYTF,TGTGCCAGCAGCCAAGATATCGATCGGACAGGGGGCTTCTATGGCTACACCTTC
13,TRBJ2-7,many,TRBV20-1,TRBD2,CSARETSSYEQYF,TGCAGTGCTAGGGAGACTAGCAGCTACGAGCAGTACTTC
15,TRBJ2-7,few,TRBV28,.,CASSFGVARSYEQYF,TGTGCCAGCAGTTTCGGGGTGGCGAGATCCTACGAGCAGTACTTC
14,TRBJ2-1,.,TRBV20-1,TRBD2,CSARRTGGLGEQFF,TGCAGTGCTAGACGTACGGGGGGGCTAGGTGAGCAGTTCTTC
14,TRBJ2-4,.,TRBV5-1,.,CASRPTSDGNIQYF,TGCGCCAGCAGACCGACCTCGGACGGGAACATTCAGTACTTC
13,TRBJ1-2,.,TRBV9,.,CASSEGNNYGYTF,TGTGCCAGCAGCGAGGGGAATAACTATGGCTACACCTTC
16,TRBJ2-7,many,TRBV2,TRBD2,CASRQTSGTFSDEQYF,TGTGCCAGCAGGCAGACTAGCGGGACGTTCTCCGACGAGCAGTACTTC
15,TRBJ2-5,once,TRBV19,TRBD2,CASSNSGGAFETQYF,TGTGCCAGTAGCAATAGCGGGGGGGCCTTTGAGACCCAGTACTTC
14,TRBJ2-1,many,TRBV7-9,.,CASSLATNFNEQFF,TGTGCCAGCAGCTTAGCGACTAACTTCAATGAGCAGTTCTTC
15,TRBJ1-6,.,TRBV7-2,.,CASSPLRGLNSSLHF,TGTGCCAGCAGCCCGTTGCGTGGGCTTAATTCATCCCTCCACTTT
17,TRBJ2-6,once,TRBV19,.,CASSIGKTGSGANVLTF,TGTGCCAGTAGTATAGGGAAGACAGGCTCTGGGGCCAACGTCCTGACTTTC
15,TRBJ1-6,.,TRBV7-9,.,CASSPDGRFGSPLHF,TGTGCCAGCAGCCCCGACGGCCGGTTCGGTTCACCCCTCCACTTT
17,TRBJ2-3,.,TRBV29-1,.,CSVHNDSPIQSTDTQYF,TGCAGCGTTCATAATGACAGCCCCATACAAAGCACAGATACGCAGTATTTT